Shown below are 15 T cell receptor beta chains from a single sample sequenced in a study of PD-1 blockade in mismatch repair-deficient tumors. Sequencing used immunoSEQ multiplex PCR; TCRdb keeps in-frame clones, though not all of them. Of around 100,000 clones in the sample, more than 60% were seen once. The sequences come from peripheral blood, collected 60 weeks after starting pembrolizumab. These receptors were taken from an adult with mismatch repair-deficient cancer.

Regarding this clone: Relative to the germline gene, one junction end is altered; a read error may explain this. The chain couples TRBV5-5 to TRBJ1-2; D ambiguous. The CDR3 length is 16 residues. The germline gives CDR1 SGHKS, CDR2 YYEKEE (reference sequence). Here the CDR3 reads CASSQDEESPNYGYTF. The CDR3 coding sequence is TGCGCCAGCAGCCAAGATGAAGAATCTCCTAACTATGGCTACACCTTC.

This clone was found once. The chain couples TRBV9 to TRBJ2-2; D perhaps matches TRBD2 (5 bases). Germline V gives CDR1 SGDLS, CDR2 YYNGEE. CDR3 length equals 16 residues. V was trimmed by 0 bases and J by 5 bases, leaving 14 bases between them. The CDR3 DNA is TGTGCCAGCAGCGTAGGGGTGGGAGTAGGTACCGGGGAGCTGTTTTTT. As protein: CASSVGVGVGTGELFF.

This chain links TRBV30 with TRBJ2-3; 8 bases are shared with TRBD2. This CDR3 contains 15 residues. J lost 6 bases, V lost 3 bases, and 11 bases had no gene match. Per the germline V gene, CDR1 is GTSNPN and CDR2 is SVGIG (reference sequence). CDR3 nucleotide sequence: TGTGCCTGGAGGGTCCGGGAGGGCTTAGGGGATACGCAGTATTTT. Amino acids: CAWRVREGLGDTQYF.

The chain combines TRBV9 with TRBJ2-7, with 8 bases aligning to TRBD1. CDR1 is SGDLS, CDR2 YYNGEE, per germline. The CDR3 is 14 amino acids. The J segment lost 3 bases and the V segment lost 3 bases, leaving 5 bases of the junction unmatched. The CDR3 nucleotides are TGTGCCAGCAGCGCCGGACAGGGAGGCTACGAGCAGTACTTC. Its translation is CASSAGQGGYEQYF. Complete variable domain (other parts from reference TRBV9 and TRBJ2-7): DSGVTQTPKHLITATGQRVTLRCSPRSGDLSVYWYQQSLDQGLQFLIQYYNGEERAKGNILERFSAQQFPDLHSELNLSSLELGDSALYFCASSAGQGGYEQYFGPGTRLTVT.

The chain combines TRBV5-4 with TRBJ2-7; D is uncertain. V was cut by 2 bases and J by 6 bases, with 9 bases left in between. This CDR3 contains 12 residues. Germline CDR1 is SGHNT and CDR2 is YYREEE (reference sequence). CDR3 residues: CASSFDTGEQYF. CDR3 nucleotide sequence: TGTGCCAGCAGCTTTGACACGGGCGAGCAGTACTTC.

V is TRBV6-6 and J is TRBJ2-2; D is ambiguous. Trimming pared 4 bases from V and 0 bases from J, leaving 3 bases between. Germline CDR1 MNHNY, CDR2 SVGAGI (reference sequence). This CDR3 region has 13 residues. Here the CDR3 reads CASSFSNTGELFF. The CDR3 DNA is TGTGCCAGCAGTTTCTCGAACACCGGGGAGCTGTTTTTT.

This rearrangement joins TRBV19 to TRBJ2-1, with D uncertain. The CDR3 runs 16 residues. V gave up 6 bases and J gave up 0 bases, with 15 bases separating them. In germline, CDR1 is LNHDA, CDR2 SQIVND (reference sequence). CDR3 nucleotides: TGTGCCAGTAGGGTGTGGGCATACACCTCCTACAATGAGCAGTTCTTC. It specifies CASRVWAYTSYNEQFF.

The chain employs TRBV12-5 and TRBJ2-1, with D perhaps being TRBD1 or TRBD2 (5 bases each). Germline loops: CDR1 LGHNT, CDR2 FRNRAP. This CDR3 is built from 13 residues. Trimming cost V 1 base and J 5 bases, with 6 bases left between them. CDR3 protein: CASGLGGHNEQFF. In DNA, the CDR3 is TGTGCTAGTGGTTTGGGGGGACACAATGAGCAGTTCTTC.

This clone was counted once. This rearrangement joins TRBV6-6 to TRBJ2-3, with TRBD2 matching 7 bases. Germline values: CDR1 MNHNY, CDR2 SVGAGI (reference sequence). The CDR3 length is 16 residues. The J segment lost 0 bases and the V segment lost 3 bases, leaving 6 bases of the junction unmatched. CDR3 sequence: CASSYPSGPSTDTQYF. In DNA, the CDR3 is TGTGCCAGCAGTTATCCTAGCGGACCTAGCACAGATACGCAGTATTTT.

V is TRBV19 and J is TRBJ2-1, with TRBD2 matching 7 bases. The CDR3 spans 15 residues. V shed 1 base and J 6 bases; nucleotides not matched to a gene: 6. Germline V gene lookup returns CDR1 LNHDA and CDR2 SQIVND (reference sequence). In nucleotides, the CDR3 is TGTGCCAGTAGTATAGTAGCGGCTAGCGGCAATGAGCAGTTCTTC. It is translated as CASSIVAASGNEQFF.

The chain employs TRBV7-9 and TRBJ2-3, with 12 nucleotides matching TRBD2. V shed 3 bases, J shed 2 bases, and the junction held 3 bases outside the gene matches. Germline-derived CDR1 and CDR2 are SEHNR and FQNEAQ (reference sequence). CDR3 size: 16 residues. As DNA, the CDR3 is TGTGCCAGCAGCTTCTCTAGCGGGAGGGACACAGATACGCAGTATTTT. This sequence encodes CASSFSSGRDTDTQYF.

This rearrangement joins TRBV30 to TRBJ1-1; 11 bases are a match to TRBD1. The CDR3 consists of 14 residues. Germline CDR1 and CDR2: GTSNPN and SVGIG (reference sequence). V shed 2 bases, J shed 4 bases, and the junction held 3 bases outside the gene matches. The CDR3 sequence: CAWSPGTGGTEAFF. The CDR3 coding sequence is TGTGCCTGGAGTCCCGGGACAGGGGGCACTGAAGCTTTCTTT. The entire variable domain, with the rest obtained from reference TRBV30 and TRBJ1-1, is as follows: SQTIHQWPATLVQPVGSPLSLECTVEGTSNPNLYWYRQAAGRGLQLLFYSVGIGQISSEVPQNLSASRPQDRQFILSSKKLLLSDSGFYLCAWSPGTGGTEAFFGQGTRLTVV.

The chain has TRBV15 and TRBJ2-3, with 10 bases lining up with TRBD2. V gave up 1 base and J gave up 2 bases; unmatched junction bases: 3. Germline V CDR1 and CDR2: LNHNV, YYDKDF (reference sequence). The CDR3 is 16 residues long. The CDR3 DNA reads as TGTGCCACCAGCAGAGTAGGACTAGCGGCCACAGATACGCAGTATTTT. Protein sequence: CATSRVGLAATDTQYF.

The CDR3 region is CASRLGAGYNEQFF. The CDR3 region has the DNA TGTGCCAGTCGCCTGGGAGCGGGGTACAATGAGCAGTTCTTC. The rearrangement uses TRBV19 and TRBJ2-1; 7 positions match TRBD2. This CDR3 spans 14 amino acids. The germline V gene has CDR1 LNHDA and CDR2 SQIVND (reference sequence). Germline trimming cut 8 bases from V and 4 bases from J; bases unmatched to any gene: 8. Full variable domain (remainder filled in from reference TRBV19 and TRBJ2-1): DGGITQSPKYLFRKEGQNVTLSCEQNLNHDAMYWYRQDPGQGLRLIYYSQIVNDFQKGDIAEGYSVSREKKESFPLTVTSAQKNPTAFYLCASRLGAGYNEQFFGPGTRLTVL.

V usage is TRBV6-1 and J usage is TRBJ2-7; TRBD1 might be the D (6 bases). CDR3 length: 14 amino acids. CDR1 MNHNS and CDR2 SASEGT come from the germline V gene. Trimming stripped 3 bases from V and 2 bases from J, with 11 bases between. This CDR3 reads CASSDLRGPYEQYF. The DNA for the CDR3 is TGTGCCAGCAGTGATCTCAGGGGCCCCTACGAGCAGTACTTC.